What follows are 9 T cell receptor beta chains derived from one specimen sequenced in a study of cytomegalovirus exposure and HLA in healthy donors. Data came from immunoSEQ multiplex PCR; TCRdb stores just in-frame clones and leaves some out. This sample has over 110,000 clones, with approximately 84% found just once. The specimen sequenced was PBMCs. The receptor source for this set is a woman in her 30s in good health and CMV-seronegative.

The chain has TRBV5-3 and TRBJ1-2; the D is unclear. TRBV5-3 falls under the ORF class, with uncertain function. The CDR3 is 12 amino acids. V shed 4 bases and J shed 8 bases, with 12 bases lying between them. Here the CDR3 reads CARSLGTGGYTF. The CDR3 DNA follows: TGTGCCAGAAGCCTGGGCACGGGGGGCTACACCTTC.

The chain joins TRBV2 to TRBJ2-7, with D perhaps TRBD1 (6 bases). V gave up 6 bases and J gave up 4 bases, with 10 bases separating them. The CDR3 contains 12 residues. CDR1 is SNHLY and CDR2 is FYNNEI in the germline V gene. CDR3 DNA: TGTGCCAGCAGAGACAGGAGTTACGAGCAGTACTTC. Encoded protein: CASRDRSYEQYF.

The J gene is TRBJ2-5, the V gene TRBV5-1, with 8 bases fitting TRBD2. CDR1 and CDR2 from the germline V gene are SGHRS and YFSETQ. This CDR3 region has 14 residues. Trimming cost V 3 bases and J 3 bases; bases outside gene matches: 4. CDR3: CASSSPGGKETQYF. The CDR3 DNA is TGCGCCAGCAGCTCTCCGGGGGGGAAAGAGACCCAGTACTTC.

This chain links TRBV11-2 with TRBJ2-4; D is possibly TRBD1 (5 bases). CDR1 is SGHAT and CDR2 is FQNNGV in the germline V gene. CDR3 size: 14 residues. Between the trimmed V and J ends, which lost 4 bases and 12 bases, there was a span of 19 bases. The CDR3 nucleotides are TGTGCCAGCAGCTCGGTAATCACCACAGGTGGTCAGTACTTC. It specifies CASSSVITTGGQYF.

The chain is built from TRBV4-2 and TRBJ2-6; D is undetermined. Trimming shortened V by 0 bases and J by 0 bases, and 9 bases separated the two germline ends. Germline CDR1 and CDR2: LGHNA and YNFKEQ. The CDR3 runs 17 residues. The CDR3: CASSQDVAGSGANVLTF. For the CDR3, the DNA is TGTGCCAGCAGCCAAGACGTGGCTGGCTCTGGGGCCAACGTCCTGACTTTC.

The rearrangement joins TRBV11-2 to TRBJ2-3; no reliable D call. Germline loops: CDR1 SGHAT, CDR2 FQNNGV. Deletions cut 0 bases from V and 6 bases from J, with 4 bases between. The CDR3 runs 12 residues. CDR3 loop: CASSLERDTQYF. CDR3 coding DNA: TGTGCCAGCAGCTTAGAGAGGGATACGCAGTATTTT. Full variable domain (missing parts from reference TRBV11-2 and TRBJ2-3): EAGVAQSPRYKIIEKRQSVAFWCNPISGHATLYWYQQILGQGPKLLIQFQNNGVVDDSQLPKDRFSAERLKGVDSTLKIQPAKLEDSAVYLCASSLERDTQYFGPGTRLTVL.

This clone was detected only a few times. In DNA form, the CDR3 reads TGCGCCAGCAGCTTGGTAGGGCGGGGGTCGGACAATGAGCAGTTCTTC. Translated, it gives CASSLVGRGSDNEQFF. This rearrangement joins TRBV5-1 to TRBJ2-1, with 7 bases matching TRBD2. J was trimmed by 5 bases and V by 0 bases; bases with no gene match: 8. The germline gives CDR1 SGHRS, CDR2 YFSETQ. The CDR3 covers 16 residues.

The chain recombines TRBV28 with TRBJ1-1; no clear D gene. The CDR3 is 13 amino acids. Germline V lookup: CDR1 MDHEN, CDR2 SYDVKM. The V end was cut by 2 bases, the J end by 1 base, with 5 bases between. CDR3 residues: CASSLQENTEAFF. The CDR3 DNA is TGTGCCAGCAGTTTACAGGAGAACACTGAAGCTTTCTTT.

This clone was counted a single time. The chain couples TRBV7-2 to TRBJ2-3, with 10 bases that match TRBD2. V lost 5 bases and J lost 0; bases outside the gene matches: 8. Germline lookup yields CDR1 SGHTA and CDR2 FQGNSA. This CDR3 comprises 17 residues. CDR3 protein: CASSQTSTSGSTDTQYF. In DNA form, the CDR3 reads TGTGCCAGCAGCCAGACTTCGACTAGCGGGAGCACAGATACGCAGTATTTT.